The 3 T cell receptor beta chains below were found in one sample sequenced in a study of beta chain features in type 1 diabetes. Every bit of the isolated RNA underwent reverse transcription, so sequencing read expressed TCRB transcripts. Sequenced by immunoSEQ multiplex PCR; TCRdb stores in-frame clones only, minus some. The sample includes fewer than 550,000 clones, roughly 11% of them seen just once. Sequencing was performed on naive CD4+ T cells from blood. The receptors shown here come from a woman aged 18-29 years in good health.

The sample holds a few counts of this clone. The chain recombines TRBV19 with TRBJ2-6; possibly TRBD1 for D (5 bases). V gave up 4 bases and J gave up 4 bases, with 8 bases separating them. Looked up from germline, CDR1 is LNHDA and CDR2 is SQIVND (reference sequence). The CDR3 has 14 residues. DNA for the CDR3: TGTGCCAGTAGTACAGGGTACGGGGCCAACGTCCTGACTTTC. Translated, it gives CASSTGYGANVLTF. The entire variable domain, with the rest obtained from reference TRBV19 and TRBJ2-6, is as follows: DGGITQSPKYLFRKEGQNVTLSCEQNLNHDAMYWYRQDPGQGLRLIYYSQIVNDFQKGDIAEGYSVSREKKESFPLTVTSAQKNPTAFYLCASSTGYGANVLTFGAGSRLTVL.

This clone was seen more than once but under ten times. This chain uses TRBV4-3 with TRBJ1-6; possible D gene TRBD1, 5 bases. This CDR3 has 15 amino acids. The V end lost 0 bases, the J end lost 4 bases, and 7 bases lay between the germline ends. Germline V gives CDR1 LGHNA, CDR2 YSLEER. This CDR3 reads CASSQDHRYNSPLHF. In DNA form, the CDR3 reads TGCGCCAGCAGCCAAGATCACAGGTATAATTCACCCCTCCACTTT.

This chain uses TRBV14 with TRBJ2-7; D not resolved. The CDR3 has 13 amino acids. Germline CDR1 SGHDN, CDR2 FVKESK. V was trimmed by 3 bases and J by 6 bases, leaving 12 bases between them. The chain's CDR3 is CASSHGAWGEQYV. The CDR3 DNA sequence: TGTGCCAGCAGCCACGGAGCTTGGGGCGAGCAGTACGTC.